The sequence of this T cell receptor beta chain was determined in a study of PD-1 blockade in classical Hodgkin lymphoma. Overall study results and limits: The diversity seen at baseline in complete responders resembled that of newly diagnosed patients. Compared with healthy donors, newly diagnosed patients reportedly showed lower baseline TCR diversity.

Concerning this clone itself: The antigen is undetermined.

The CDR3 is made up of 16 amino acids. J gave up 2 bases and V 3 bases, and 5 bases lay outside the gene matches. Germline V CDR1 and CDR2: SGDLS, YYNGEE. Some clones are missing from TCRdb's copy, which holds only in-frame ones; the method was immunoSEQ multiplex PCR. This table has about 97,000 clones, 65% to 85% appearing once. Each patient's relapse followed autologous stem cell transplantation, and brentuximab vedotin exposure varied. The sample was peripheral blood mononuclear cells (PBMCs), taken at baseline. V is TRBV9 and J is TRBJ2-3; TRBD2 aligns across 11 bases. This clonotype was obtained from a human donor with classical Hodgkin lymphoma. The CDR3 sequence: CASSESSGRYTDTQYF. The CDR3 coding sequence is TGTGCCAGCAGCGAGTCTAGCGGGAGGTACACAGATACGCAGTATTTT.